Listed here are 21 T cell receptor beta chains from one sample, sequenced in a study of Tregs in tolerant kidney transplant recipients. This table comes from immunoSEQ multiplex PCR, and its TCRdb copy is limited to in-frame clones, with some not included. This sample has tens of thousands of clones, with roughly 93% found just once. Mixed chimerism was transient after nonmyeloablative marrow transplants from related graft donors. The sample in question was CD4+ T cells from blood (PBMCs), obtained 12 months after the transplant. The source is a human patient who received a combined kidney and bone marrow transplant. Some T cells could come from the graft donor.

J is TRBJ2-3 and V is TRBV6-1; maybe TRBD2 (6 bases). Trimming pared 4 bases from V and 8 bases from J, leaving 16 bases between. CDR1 MNHNS and CDR2 SASEGT come from the germline V gene. This CDR3 is 14 amino acids long. The CDR3: CASSVTSRSGTQYF. CDR3 coding DNA: TGTGCCAGCAGTGTCACTAGCCGGTCCGGTACGCAGTATTTT.

This clone occurred a few times. Other nucleotide sequences from this sample produce the same CDR3. The chain joins TRBV19 to TRBJ1-3, with D unresolved. Trimming took 3 bases from V and 0 from J, leaving 9 bases between them. The CDR3 sequence is 15 residues long. Germline assignment: CDR1 LNHDA and CDR2 SQIVND (reference sequence). CDR3 bases: TGTGCCAGTAGTATTAAAGGAGACTCTGGAAACACCATATATTTT. Translated, it gives CASSIKGDSGNTIYF.

Worth noting for this clone: Mismatch with germline at one junction end may stem from a read error. The chain joins TRBV7-2 to TRBJ2-1, with D perhaps matching TRBD2 (5 bases). The CDR3 has 15 residues. Germline V gene lookup returns CDR1 SGHTA and CDR2 FQGNSA. In DNA, the CDR3 is TGTGCCAGCAGCCTAGCCGTGGGCAACCACAATGAGCAGTTCTTC. Its protein product is CASSLAVGNHNEQFF.

The chain employs TRBV6-1 and TRBJ1-4; D remains unclear. CDR1 is MNHNS, CDR2 SASEGT, per germline. V lost 4 bases to trimming and J lost 0 bases, with 9 bases between them. The CDR3 is 15 amino acids. The CDR3 spells CASSGRTATNEKLFF. The CDR3 DNA follows: TGTGCCAGCAGTGGGCGGACTGCAACTAATGAAAAACTGTTTTTT.

With regard to this clone: The junction departs from germline at one end; a sequencing error may be responsible. This chain connects TRBV7-2 to TRBJ2-7; D gene ambiguous. The CDR3 is 15 residues long. The germline V gene encodes CDR1 SGHTA and CDR2 FQGNSA. The CDR3 nucleotides are TGTGCCAGCAGGTTAGCTGGCAGAATAACCTACGAGCAGTACTTC. This translates into CASRLAGRITYEQYF.

This sequence joins TRBV19 and TRBJ1-2, with D possibly matching TRBD1 (5 bases). This CDR3 region has 12 residues. CDR1 is LNHDA, CDR2 SQIVND, per germline (reference sequence). The germline V and J ends were trimmed by 7 bases and 8 bases, with 14 bases remaining between them. This CDR3 is CASKPGYLGYTF. In DNA form, the CDR3 reads TGTGCCAGTAAGCCAGGGTATTTAGGCTACACCTTC.

This chain links TRBV5-1 with TRBJ2-5, with D possibly being TRBD2 (5 bases). With the DNA end fitting TRBJ2-7 better, the J assignment may be wrong. Germline V gene sequence: CDR1 SGHRS, CDR2 YFSETQ. The CDR3 is 14 amino acids. The CDR3 DNA reads TGCGCCAGCAGCTTGGCGGGGTCGTCCTACGAGCAGTACTTC. Its protein product is CASSLAGSSYEQYF.

The chain combines TRBV7-9 with TRBJ1-1; no clear D gene. The germline V and J ends were trimmed by 2 bases and 2 bases, with 9 bases remaining between them. Germline loops: CDR1 SEHNR, CDR2 FQNEAQ (reference sequence). This CDR3 region has 14 residues. Here the CDR3 reads CASSLYGANTEAFF. DNA for the CDR3: TGTGCCAGCAGCTTATACGGAGCCAACACTGAAGCTTTCTTT.

This clone was found a few times. One end of the junction fails to match germline, which may point to a read error. This rearrangement joins TRBV5-1 to TRBJ2-2; 7 nucleotides agree with TRBD1. CDR3 length: 15 residues. Looked up from germline, CDR1 is SGHRS and CDR2 is YFSETQ. CDR3 loop: CASTPGTVNNGELFF. The CDR3 DNA sequence: TGCGCCAGCACCCCCGGGACAGTTAACAACGGGGAGCTGTTTTTT.

V usage is TRBV18 and J usage is TRBJ2-7, with 14 nucleotides matching TRBD2. This CDR3 has 17 residues. V trimming: 3 bases; J trimming: 4 bases; junction bases outside the gene matches: 8. CDR1 and CDR2 (germline): KGHSH, LQKENI. In nucleotides, the CDR3 is TGTGCCAGCTCACCTTTAGGACTAGCGGGAGGAAAGTACGAGCAGTACTTC. It translates to CASSPLGLAGGKYEQYF.

The chain couples TRBV6-6 to TRBJ1-3; TRBD1 aligns across 7 bases. J gave up 0 bases and V 6 bases, and 8 bases lay outside the gene matches. CDR3 length equals 16 residues. Germline V gives CDR1 MNHNY, CDR2 SVGAGI (reference sequence). As DNA, the CDR3 is TGTGCCAGCAGGCCTAACAGGGGATCCTCTGGAAACACCATATATTTT. As protein: CASRPNRGSSGNTIYF.

The V and J genes are TRBV28 and TRBJ1-2, with TRBD1 as a possible D gene (6 bases). Deletions cut 2 bases from V and 0 bases from J, with 10 bases between. This CDR3 has 15 amino acids. Germline values: CDR1 MDHEN, CDR2 SYDVKM. The CDR3 protein is CASSLQGTPNYGYTF. CDR3 coding DNA: TGTGCCAGCAGTTTACAGGGGACGCCTAACTATGGCTACACCTTC.

The CDR3 sequence: CASSPDRGTGRETQYF. The DNA of the CDR3 is TGTGCCAGCAGCCCGGATCGGGGGACAGGGCGTGAGACCCAGTACTTC. The chain is built from TRBV5-8 and TRBJ2-5; 9 bases map to TRBD1. CDR1 and CDR2 from the germline V gene are SGHTS and YDEGEE. The CDR3 is 16 amino acids. The trim removed 4 bases at V and 5 bases at J, leaving 12 bases unmatched.

The V call is TRBV11-2, the J call TRBJ2-7; 8 bases map to TRBD1. V gave up 5 bases and J gave up 5 bases; unmatched junction bases: 14. The length of the CDR3 is 16 residues. Germline V CDR1 and CDR2: SGHAT, FQNNGV. The CDR3 reads CASSTFQGAKLNEQYF. In DNA, the CDR3 is TGTGCCAGCAGCACCTTTCAGGGGGCTAAACTGAACGAGCAGTACTTC.

The chain combines TRBV6-6 with TRBJ1-5, with D possibly TRBD1 on 5 matching bases. The germline V gene has CDR1 MNHNY and CDR2 SVGAGI (reference sequence). The V and J ends lost 2 bases and 0 bases respectively, with 11 bases between them. The CDR3 extends over 16 amino acids. DNA for the CDR3: TGTGCCAGCAGTTACGTGGGGCCCTATAGCAATCAGCCCCAGCATTTT. Translation gives CASSYVGPYSNQPQHF.

This clone came up a few times. The chain links TRBV5-5 to TRBJ2-1, with 7 bases aligning to TRBD1. This CDR3 contains 16 residues. Germline trimming cut 2 bases from V and 4 bases from J; bases unmatched to any gene: 9. CDR1 is SGHKS and CDR2 is YYEKEE in the germline V gene (reference sequence). The CDR3 reads CASSFGQVALYNEQFF. The CDR3 DNA reads as TGTGCCAGCAGCTTCGGACAGGTCGCCCTGTACAATGAGCAGTTCTTC.

This chain uses TRBV7-3 with TRBJ2-1, with 7 nucleotides matching TRBD2. The V gene end was trimmed by 5 bases and the J gene end by 8 bases; junction bases not matched to a gene: 9. CDR1 is SGHTA and CDR2 is FQGTGA in the germline V gene. This CDR3 has 14 residues. This CDR3 is CASSPGLGPHEQFF. CDR3 in DNA: TGTGCCAGCAGCCCAGGACTAGGCCCCCATGAGCAGTTCTTC.

The chain is built from TRBV15 and TRBJ2-3; a possible D gene is TRBD1 (5 bases). Germline CDR1 and CDR2: LNHNV and YYDKDF (reference sequence). The CDR3 is 14 amino acids. The ends were cut back, 2 bases at V and 3 bases at J, with 9 bases in the middle. This CDR3 is CATSRFTGTDTQYF. CDR3 bases: TGTGCCACCAGCAGATTTACAGGTACAGATACGCAGTATTTT.

The J gene is TRBJ2-3, the V gene TRBV5-1, with 13 bases fitting TRBD2. Looked up from germline, CDR1 is SGHRS and CDR2 is YFSETQ. There are 17 residues in the CDR3. The V gene end was trimmed by 0 bases and the J gene end by 4 bases; junction bases not matched to a gene: 5. In DNA, the CDR3 is TGCGCCAGCAGCTTGGGGGTACTAGCGGGAGGGCCAGATACGCAGTATTTT. Amino acids: CASSLGVLAGGPDTQYF.

The CDR3 spells CASSHYRDTEAFF. The CDR3 DNA reads as TGTGCCAGCAGCCACTACAGGGACACTGAAGCTTTCTTT. This rearrangement joins TRBV7-9 to TRBJ1-1, with TRBD1 as a possible D gene (6 bases). V was shortened by 5 bases and J by 3 bases, with 10 bases between the two germline ends. The length of the CDR3 is 13 residues. CDR1 is SEHNR, CDR2 FQNEAQ, per germline (reference sequence). The variable domain in full, completed from reference TRBV7-9 and TRBJ1-1, reads DTGVSQNPRHKITKRGQNVTFRCDPISEHNRLYWYRQTLGQGPEFLTYFQNEAQLEKSRLLSDRFSAERPKGSFSTLEIQRTEQGDSAMYLCASSHYRDTEAFFGQGTRLTVV.

V gene TRBV30 combines with J gene TRBJ2-5; 10 nucleotides line up with TRBD2. Germline trimming cut 6 bases from V and 4 bases from J; bases unmatched to any gene: 8. This CDR3 region has 14 residues. Germline V gene data show CDR1 as GTSNPN and CDR2 as SVGIG (reference sequence). The CDR3 loop is CACAAGGSGETQYF. The DNA for the CDR3 is TGTGCCTGTGCAGCGGGAGGGTCGGGAGAGACCCAGTACTTC.